This T cell receptor beta chain was captured by sequencing in a study of a mutant IDH1 vaccine in newly diagnosed glioma. Time point of the sample: week 35, safety follow-up. In every dose of vaccine, 300 ug of mutant IDH1 20-mer peptide was given alongside topical imiquimod. A word on this clone: Its specificity is unknown.

Assay: immunoSEQ multiplex PCR; the TCRdb copy retains only in-frame clones and omits some. This sample has over 35,000 clones, with about 83% found just once. This TCR was recovered from a woman between 50 and 59 years old with glioma. The sample in question was PBMCs, obtained from a glioma patient whose treatment included an IDH1 peptide vaccine.

The CDR3 protein is CASSAHSQPQHF. CDR3 coding DNA: TGTGCCAGCAGTGCCCACAGTCAGCCCCAGCATTTT. The chain joins TRBV2 to TRBJ1-5; D is ambiguous. With 4 bases removed from V and 6 bases from J, the gap between germline ends came to 7 bases. Looked up from germline, CDR1 is SNHLY and CDR2 is FYNNEI. The CDR3 runs to 12 residues. The entire variable domain, with the rest obtained from reference TRBV2 and TRBJ1-5, is as follows: EPEVTQTPSHQVTQMGQEVILRCVPISNHLYFYWYRQILGQKVEFLVSFYNNEISEKSEIFDDQFSVERPDGSNFTLKIRSTKLEDSAMYFCASSAHSQPQHFGDGTRLSIL.